What follows are 19 T cell receptor beta chains derived from one specimen sequenced in a study of T-cell reconstitution after alpha-beta-depleted transplantation in children (dated by TCRdb to between 2015 and 2016). This specimen's treatment or condition label, interpreted: allogeneic hematopoietic cell transplantation with graft depleted of TCRalphabeta T cells and CD19 B cells. The library relied on PCR. The sequencing machine was an Illumina HiSeq 2500. Molecular barcoding was employed in the preparation of TCR libraries, with unique molecular identifiers being used to normalize TCRbeta repertoire quantification. TCRdb reprocessing: public reads trimmed at Q25 with fastp, clones called with MiXCR, in-frame beta chains kept. Rows with a matching CDR3 protein are joined into one entry that keeps the most common DNA and genes. Counted in this sample were 250,000 to 400,000 distinct CDR3 sequences; more than 20% of them appeared once. Jointly, the top ten make up 11% of the sample.

The sample was PBMCs, mostly from graft donor cells, taken 180 days after TCRalphabeta/CD19-depleted stem cell transplant. The receptors stem from a male patient aged 10 to 17 who had a stem cell transplant for acute lymphoblastic leukemia, so the T cells may come from the graft donor.

This clonotype was detected ten times or more. V usage is TRBV7-2 and J usage is TRBJ2-3; D is ambiguous. CDR3 length: 12 amino acids. In germline, CDR1 is SGHTA, CDR2 FQGNSA. V lost 1 base and J lost 7, with 6 bases in between. CDR3 amino acids: CASSLGWNTQYF. CDR3 nucleotide sequence: TGTGCCAGCAGCTTAGGCTGGAATACGCAGTATTTT.

The genes are TRBV27 and TRBJ1-1; D is possibly TRBD1 (5 bases). Germline CDR1 and CDR2: MNHEY and SMNVEV (reference sequence). Trimming removed 6 bases at V and 6 bases at J, with 17 bases between. CDR3 length: 14 amino acids. CDR3 sequence: CASSLGAGGPEAFF. The CDR3, as DNA: TGTGCCAGCAGCCTCGGGGCGGGGGGTCCTGAAGCTTTCTTT.

The chain recombines TRBV10-1 with TRBJ2-1; either TRBD1 or TRBD2 may supply D (5 bases each). V shed 5 bases and J shed 0 bases, with 11 bases lying between them. Germline V gives CDR1 WNHNN, CDR2 SYGVQD (reference sequence). The CDR3 is made up of 15 amino acids. CDR3 sequence: CASSHGTLSYNEQFF. CDR3 DNA sequence: TGCGCCAGCAGTCATGGGACCCTCTCCTACAATGAGCAGTTCTTC.

This clonotype has just a few counts. The rearrangement joins TRBV9 to TRBJ2-7; 9 nucleotides agree with TRBD1. CDR1 SGDLS and CDR2 YYNGEE come from the germline V gene. The trim removed 4 bases at V and 5 bases at J, leaving 13 bases unmatched. This CDR3 is built from 16 residues. CDR3 bases: TGTGCCAGCAGCATCCTTCCGACAGGGGGGGTCCACGAGCAGTACTTC. Its protein product is CASSILPTGGVHEQYF. Full variable domain (missing parts from reference TRBV9 and TRBJ2-7): DSGVTQTPKHLITATGQRVTLRCSPRSGDLSVYWYQQSLDQGLQFLIQYYNGEERAKGNILERFSAQQFPDLHSELNLSSLELGDSALYFCASSILPTGGVHEQYFGPGTRLTVT.

This sequence joins TRBV29-1 and TRBJ2-2, with a weak D call TRBD1 (5 bases). CDR3 length: 16 amino acids. The V gene's germline CDR1 is SQVTM and CDR2 ANQGSEA. Trimming took off 3 bases at V and 0 bases at J, with 14 bases between the two ends. The CDR3, as DNA: TGCAGCGTTGAGTCTATGCAGGGCCCGAACACCGGGGAGCTGTTTTTT. Translation: CSVESMQGPNTGELFF.

The chain has TRBV20-1 and TRBJ1-2; D perhaps matches TRBD1 (5 bases). V dropped 5 bases and J dropped 7 bases, with 11 bases sitting between them. Germline loops: CDR1 DFQATT, CDR2 SNEGSKA (reference sequence). This CDR3 has 11 amino acids. CDR3 region: CSAPQASGYTF. The CDR3 coding sequence is TGCAGTGCTCCACAGGCGTCTGGCTACACCTTC.

This chain connects TRBV5-5 to TRBJ2-2; TRBD2 aligns across 10 bases. Per the germline V gene, CDR1 is SGHKS and CDR2 is YYEKEE (reference sequence). This CDR3 contains 17 residues. Unmatched junction bases numbered 4, after V lost 0 bases and J lost 2 bases. CDR3 protein: CASSLDLAGVNTGELFF. As DNA, the CDR3 is TGTGCCAGCAGCTTGGATCTAGCGGGAGTCAACACCGGGGAGCTGTTTTTT.

The DNA for the CDR3 is TGTGCCAGCAGCTCTGGACTAGCGGATCGGGAGCAGTACTTC. Residues: CASSSGLADREQYF. This chain links TRBV5-6 with TRBJ2-7, with 10 bases identical to TRBD2. Trimming removed 3 bases from V and 7 bases from J; junction bases left unmatched: 7. This CDR3 comprises 14 residues. The V gene's germline CDR1 is SGHDT and CDR2 YYEEEE.

This clonotype appeared many times. The V gene is TRBV12-3 or TRBV12-4, the J gene TRBJ2-7, with 7 bases that match TRBD1. This CDR3 spans 13 amino acids. Trimming removed 5 bases from V and 3 bases from J; junction bases left unmatched: 4. CDR3 residues: CASSLQGFYEQYF. In nucleotides, the CDR3 is TGTGCCAGCAGTCTACAGGGGTTCTACGAGCAGTACTTC.

The chain couples TRBV10-3 to TRBJ2-7, with 9 bases matching TRBD2. V gave up 6 bases and J gave up 2 bases; unmatched junction bases: 5. The CDR3 runs to 14 residues. Germline CDR1 and CDR2: ENHRY and SYGVKD. The DNA of the CDR3 is TGTGCCATCAGGGAAGCGGGAGGAACCTACGAGCAGTACTTC. Translation: CAIREAGGTYEQYF.

J is TRBJ2-7 and V is TRBV4-1; 10 bases agree with TRBD2. The CDR3 runs 15 residues. The J segment lost 0 bases and the V segment lost 6 bases, leaving 5 bases of the junction unmatched. Germline CDR1 reads MGHRA; CDR2 reads YSYEKL. As DNA, the CDR3 is TGCGCCAGCAGTGTGACTAGCGGGTACTCCTACGAGCAGTACTTC. It yields the protein CASSVTSGYSYEQYF.

The table lists this clonotype with a few counts. The CDR3 region has the DNA TGTGCCAGCAGCCCCGGGGCCCGCAATGAGCAGTTCTTC. Protein sequence: CASSPGARNEQFF. J is TRBJ2-1 and V is TRBV7-2; the D gene could be TRBD1 or TRBD2 (5 bases each). V lost 5 bases, J lost 6 bases, and 11 bases lay in between. The CDR3 sequence is 13 residues long. Germline V gene data show CDR1 as SGHTA and CDR2 as FQGNSA. Full variable domain (outside the CDR3, taken from reference TRBV7-2 and TRBJ2-1): GAGVSQSPSNKVTEKGKDVELRCDPISGHTALYWYRQSLGQGLEFLIYFQGNSAPDKSGLPSDRFSAERTGGSVSTLTIQRTQQEDSAVYLCASSPGARNEQFFGPGTRLTVL.

This clonotype has more than one count but fewer than ten. The rearrangement joins TRBV29-1 to TRBJ2-7; TRBD1 matches 7 bases. V dropped 7 bases and J dropped 5; count of bases not matched to a gene: 5. The V gene's germline CDR1 is SQVTM and CDR2 ANQGSEA. CDR3 length: 11 amino acids. The CDR3 reads CSANRGHEQYF. The CDR3 DNA is TGCAGCGCAAACAGGGGACACGAGCAGTACTTC.

This clonotype occurred a few times. The chain carries TRBV12-3 or TRBV12-4 and TRBJ2-5, with D perhaps matching TRBD2 (5 bases). Trimming removed 4 bases at V and 7 bases at J, with 7 bases between. The length of the CDR3 is 11 residues. CDR3 bases: TGTGCCAGCAGTTACGAGGGGACCCAGTACTTC. Protein sequence: CASSYEGTQYF.

This clonotype has just a few counts. This chain joins TRBV12-3 or TRBV12-4 and TRBJ1-1, with 7 bases aligning to TRBD1. This CDR3 comprises 15 residues. Unmatched junction bases numbered 11, after V lost 3 bases and J lost 7 bases. CDR3 loop: CASSFNRGGNNEAFF. CDR3 DNA: TGTGCCAGCAGTTTTAACAGGGGCGGAAATAATGAAGCTTTCTTT.

The genes are TRBV12-3 or TRBV12-4 and TRBJ2-1; the D call may be TRBD1 or TRBD2 (5 bases each). Deletions cut 6 bases from V and 8 bases from J, with 11 bases between. The CDR3 consists of 12 residues. The CDR3 protein is CASRRGEDEQFF. The CDR3 nucleotides are TGTGCCAGCAGAAGAGGGGAAGATGAGCAGTTCTTC.

Comment on this clonotype: One end of the junction fails to match germline, which may point to a read error. This chain joins TRBV20-1 and TRBJ1-6; D call uncertain. The length of the CDR3 is 15 residues. CDR1 is DFQATT and CDR2 is SNEGSKA in the germline V gene (reference sequence). The CDR3 is CSASTPGSYNSPLRF. The CDR3 nucleotides are TGCAGTGCTTCTACCCCGGGCTCATATAATTCACCCCTCCGCTTT.

V is TRBV20-1 and J is TRBJ2-5; 9 positions match TRBD2. CDR1 DFQATT and CDR2 SNEGSKA come from the germline V gene (reference sequence). The V segment lost 5 bases and the J segment 5 bases; nucleotides outside the gene matches: 9. The CDR3 runs to 14 residues. The CDR3 protein is CSAWGSGSGETQYF. The CDR3 DNA sequence: TGCAGTGCTTGGGGTAGCGGGAGTGGGGAGACCCAGTACTTC.

This clonotype was observed a handful of times. The V call is TRBV3-1, the J call TRBJ2-7; no clear D. There are 16 residues in the CDR3. Germline assignment: CDR1 LGHDT and CDR2 YNNKEL (reference sequence). V was shortened by 3 bases and J by 4 bases, with 19 bases between the two germline ends. The CDR3 bases are TGTGCCAGCAGCCATACGGCCATGGGGTCTCTGTACGAGCAGTACTTC. It translates to CASSHTAMGSLYEQYF.